Presented here are 12 T cell receptor beta chains from one specimen sequenced in a study of T cell clonotyping in hematopoietic cell transplantation. Produced via immunoSEQ multiplex PCR; TCRdb's table is partial and in-frame only. The repertoire holds approximately 1,900 clones, under 95% seen once, with 6% to 8% in the top ten. The sample was PBMCs, taken at the time of graft-versus-host disease after allogeneic stem cell transplant. These receptors were collected from a male patient aged 18-30 years who had an allogeneic stem cell transplant from a related donor, so the T cells may come from the graft donor. Some clones in this sample may be carry-over from other donors' samples.

CDR3 DNA sequence: TGTGCCAGCAGTTATGGCCGACAGGGGTCAGACGAGCAGTACTTC. Translation gives CASSYGRQGSDEQYF. This chain links TRBV6-5 with TRBJ2-7; 8 nucleotides match TRBD1. This CDR3 has 15 amino acids. With 3 bases clipped from V and 5 bases from J, the junction kept 9 bases outside the gene matches. Germline V gives CDR1 MNHEY, CDR2 SVGAGI.

This sequence joins TRBV5-6 and TRBJ2-4, with 9 nucleotides matching TRBD1. The germline V gene has CDR1 SGHDT and CDR2 YYEEEE. With 5 bases clipped from V and 1 base from J, the junction kept 4 bases outside the gene matches. The CDR3 runs to 15 residues. The CDR3 protein is CASSSGTGAKNIQYF. The CDR3 bases are TGTGCCAGCAGTTCCGGGACAGGGGCCAAAAACATTCAGTACTTC.

CDR3 coding DNA: TGTGCCAGTAGTGGGCCTAGCGGGTTGAGCACAGATACGCAGTATTTT. It specifies CASSGPSGLSTDTQYF. The rearrangement links TRBV19 to TRBJ2-3; 8 nucleotides align to TRBD2. CDR3 size: 16 residues. The V and J ends lost 5 bases and 0 bases, in that order; junction bases with no gene match: 7. Germline V gene lookup returns CDR1 LNHDA and CDR2 SQIVND (reference sequence).

This chain joins TRBV7-8 and TRBJ2-7, with TRBD1 identical over 8 bases. V lost 3 bases to trimming and J lost 7 bases; unmatched junction nucleotides: 5. The CDR3 is 13 amino acids. The germline V gene has CDR1 SGHVS and CDR2 FQNEAQ. CDR3 nucleotide sequence: TGTGCCAGCAGCTTGGCCACAGGGGGAGAGCAGTACGTC. Protein sequence: CASSLATGGEQYV.

This clone was picked up a small number of times. The chain carries TRBV29-1 and TRBJ1-2, with TRBD1 as a possible D gene (5 bases). V was shortened by 1 base and J by 8 bases, with 11 bases between the two germline ends. The CDR3 length is 12 residues. CDR1 SQVTM and CDR2 ANQGSEA come from the germline V gene. CDR3 loop: CSVEGQGEGYTF. CDR3 in DNA: TGCAGCGTTGAAGGCCAGGGTGAAGGCTACACCTTC.

The chain couples TRBV4-3 to TRBJ2-3; the D gene is possibly TRBD2 (6 bases). CDR3 length equals 14 residues. V was shortened by 4 bases and J by 3 bases, with 11 bases between the two germline ends. Germline V gene data show CDR1 as LGHNA and CDR2 as YSLEER. The CDR3 reads CASSPYGGTDTQYF. The CDR3 DNA follows: TGCGCCAGCAGCCCCTATGGGGGGACAGATACGCAGTATTTT.

The rearrangement joins TRBV27 to TRBJ1-1; 11 positions agree with TRBD1. The CDR3 is 14 residues long. Trimming took 1 base from V and 5 from J; bases not matched to a gene: 0. The germline CDR1 and CDR2 sequences are MNHEY and SMNVEV (reference sequence). CDR3 loop: CASSLWDRGTEAFF. In DNA form, the CDR3 reads TGTGCCAGCAGTTTATGGGACAGGGGGACTGAAGCTTTCTTT.

This chain uses TRBV10-2 with TRBJ2-5; TRBD2 is a possible D gene (6 bases). The CDR3 is 14 residues long. The germline V gene encodes CDR1 WSHSY and CDR2 SAAADI. The ends were cut back, 4 bases at V and 1 base at J, with 10 bases in the middle. CDR3 coding DNA: TGCGCCAGCAGTGTGCGGGAAATCCAAGAGACCCAGTACTTC. Protein sequence: CASSVREIQETQYF.

This chain joins TRBV11-2 and TRBJ2-7; 10 positions agree with TRBD1. After removal of 2 bases from V and 2 bases from J, the junction contained 12 bases not matched to a gene. CDR3 length: 18 amino acids. Germline CDR1 and CDR2: SGHAT and FQNNGV. This CDR3 is CASSLRGAPGTGAYEQYV. CDR3 in DNA: TGTGCCAGCAGCTTAAGGGGGGCCCCCGGGACAGGGGCCTACGAGCAGTACGTC.

DNA for the CDR3: TGTGCAAGTCGACTTAGCGGGATAGGGTGCGGATACGAGCAGTACGTC. This translates into CASRLSGIGCGYEQYV. The V gene is TRBV12-2, the J gene TRBJ2-7; the DNA was not compared with TRBD2, the D call given in the table. TRBV12-2 represents a pseudogene. The CDR3 has 16 residues.

The chain joins TRBV23-1 to TRBJ1-5, with D perhaps matching TRBD1 (5 bases). TRBV23-1 is marked as an open reading frame, function uncertain. Trimming removed 4 bases at V and 3 bases at J, with 16 bases between. The CDR3 sequence is 16 residues long. DNA of the CDR3: TGCGCCAGCAGTCTAGGGCCCAGGGCCCCCAATCAGCCCCAGCATTTT. The encoded protein is CASSLGPRAPNQPQHF.

V and J are TRBV19 and TRBJ2-2; 9 positions agree with TRBD2. V lost 10 bases and J lost 4; bases outside the gene matches: 16. Germline CDR1 reads LNHDA; CDR2 reads SQIVND (reference sequence). This CDR3 spans 17 amino acids. CDR3 nucleotide sequence: TGTGCCACCTTTAGTAGGGCGGGAGGGCCGGTCACCGGGGAGCTGTTTTTT. It codes for CATFSRAGGPVTGELFF.